The 32 T cell receptor beta chains below all came from one sample that was sequenced in a study of T cell repertoires in cytomegalovirus infection. TCRdb recomputed calls from the reads with MiXCR, one row per CDR3 protein. The sample holds hundreds of thousands of distinct CDR3 sequences, 33% seen once. Their specific antigens are unknown. The sequencing used cultured PBMCs, collected from culture after CMV antigen stimulation. Receptors were obtained from a human donor in good health (CMV status not recorded). Some clones in this sample may be carry-over from other donors' samples.

V gene TRBV24-1 combines with J gene TRBJ1-2; tentative D call: TRBD1 (6 bases). The CDR3 covers 12 residues. Germline V CDR1 and CDR2: KGHDR, SFDVKD. The V gene lost 9 bases and the J gene lost 4 bases, with 11 bases spanning the gap. CDR3 in amino acids: CATYADSYGYTF. The CDR3 nucleotides are TGTGCCACCTACGCGGACAGCTATGGCTACACCTTC.

In its sample, this clonotype was seen a few times. V is TRBV7-2 and J is TRBJ2-7; 10 bases align to TRBD1. Germline trimming cut 4 bases from V and 9 bases from J; bases unmatched to any gene: 12. The CDR3 spans 15 residues. Looked up from germline, CDR1 is SGHTA and CDR2 is FQGNSA. CDR3 in amino acids: CASSSPGQGKKVQYF. CDR3 nucleotides: TGTGCCAGCAGCTCTCCGGGACAGGGGAAGAAGGTGCAGTACTTC.

The chain employs TRBV7-9 and TRBJ1-1; 8 nucleotides align to TRBD1. The CDR3 contains 13 residues. V shed 5 bases and J 5 bases; nucleotides not matched to a gene: 4. Germline V gene sequence: CDR1 SEHNR, CDR2 FQNEAQ (reference sequence). The CDR3 sequence is CASSPQGETEAFF. The CDR3 bases are TGTGCCAGCAGCCCACAGGGGGAAACTGAAGCTTTCTTT.

The chain links TRBV20-1 to TRBJ2-2; no clear D. V lost 1 base to trimming and J lost 4 bases, with 13 bases between them. Germline V lookup: CDR1 DFQATT, CDR2 SNEGSKA (reference sequence). The CDR3 runs 15 residues. CDR3 nucleotides: TGCAGTGCTAGAGTAAGAACGGAGAGCACCGGGGAGCTGTTTTTT. It codes for CSARVRTESTGELFF.

The rearrangement uses TRBV5-4 and TRBJ2-7, with 13 bases identical to TRBD2. Germline CDR1 is SGHNT and CDR2 is YYREEE (reference sequence). Unmatched junction bases numbered 10, after V lost 4 bases and J lost 6 bases. The CDR3 runs to 16 residues. CDR3 bases: TGTGCCAGCAGCGTGAAACTAGCGGGAGGGCTGGGCGAGCAGTACGTC. Its protein product is CASSVKLAGGLGEQYV.

The table lists this clonotype with a few counts. V and J are TRBV4-2 and TRBJ1-2; 8 positions match TRBD1. Germline V gene lookup returns CDR1 LGHNA and CDR2 YNFKEQ. The CDR3 is 16 amino acids. J was trimmed by 0 bases and V by 3 bases; bases with no gene match: 6. The CDR3 loop reads CASSQGDRISNYGYTF. The DNA for the CDR3 is TGTGCCAGCAGCCAGGGGGACAGGATTTCTAACTATGGCTACACCTTC.

The chain combines TRBV6-1 with TRBJ2-2; a possible D gene is TRBD1 (6 bases). The V gene's germline CDR1 is MNHNS and CDR2 SASEGT. The CDR3 consists of 13 residues. Trimming removed 5 bases at V and 6 bases at J, with 10 bases between. CDR3 sequence (DNA): TGTGCCAGCAGTTATCAGGGGTCCGGGGAGCTGTTTTTT. Its protein is CASSYQGSGELFF.

The DNA for the CDR3 is TGTGCCAGCCTTAGCGGGAGGTACCAAGAGACCCAGTACTTC. It yields the protein CASLSGRYQETQYF. The chain uses TRBV6-2 or TRBV6-3 and TRBJ2-5; TRBD2 matches at 10 bases. Germline V gives CDR1 MNHEY, CDR2 SVGEGT. The CDR3 runs 14 residues. The V segment lost 8 bases and the J segment 0 bases; nucleotides outside the gene matches: 3.

This rearrangement joins TRBV7-2 to TRBJ1-2; 8 positions agree with TRBD1. The trim removed 4 bases at V and 7 bases at J, leaving 8 bases unmatched. Germline values: CDR1 SGHTA, CDR2 FQGNSA. The CDR3 is 14 amino acids. CDR3 sequence (DNA): TGTGCCAGCAGCTCCAACAGGGGGGGGGGTGGCTACACCTTC. Protein sequence: CASSSNRGGGGYTF.

This sequence joins TRBV7-8 and TRBJ2-3, with 10 bases matching TRBD2. CDR1 is SGHVS and CDR2 is FQNEAQ in the germline V gene. The length of the CDR3 is 22 residues. Losses at the gene ends were 5 bases for V and 0 bases for J; bases not matched to a gene: 23. The chain's CDR3 is CASSLTFPSGSYYALSTDTQYF. The CDR3 nucleotides read TGTGCCAGCAGCCTTACTTTTCCTAGCGGGAGTTATTATGCCCTCAGCACAGATACGCAGTATTTT.

The rearrangement links TRBV7-9 to TRBJ2-2, with 9 positions matching TRBD1. J was trimmed by 2 bases and V by 5 bases; bases with no gene match: 3. Germline V gives CDR1 SEHNR, CDR2 FQNEAQ (reference sequence). The length of the CDR3 is 15 residues. In DNA, the CDR3 is TGTGCCAGCAGCCCGGACAGGGGAAACACCGGGGAGCTGTTTTTT. This translates into CASSPDRGNTGELFF.

This clonotype was observed a few times. The V call is TRBV6-8, the J call TRBJ2-7; 12 bases fit TRBD1. In germline, CDR1 is MNHGY, CDR2 SAAAGT. V was clipped by 6 bases and J by 6 bases; unmatched bases: 9. CDR3 length: 15 amino acids. CDR3 in amino acids: CASRSPGQGAGEQYF. CDR3 DNA: TGTGCCAGCAGATCTCCGGGACAGGGGGCCGGCGAGCAGTACTTC.

This clonotype occurred once. This chain links TRBV29-1 with TRBJ2-1; D unresolved. V was trimmed by 4 bases and J by 0 bases, leaving 10 bases between them. The CDR3 has 14 amino acids. The germline CDR1 and CDR2 sequences are SQVTM and ANQGSEA. The CDR3 sequence: CSVVRPSSYNEQFF. The DNA of the CDR3 is TGCAGCGTTGTGCGACCGAGCTCCTACAATGAGCAGTTCTTC.

This clonotype was observed a few times. This chain uses TRBV7-2 with TRBJ2-7, with D possibly being TRBD1 (6 bases). The CDR3 is 14 amino acids. Germline CDR1 reads SGHTA; CDR2 reads FQGNSA. V dropped 4 bases and J dropped 3 bases, with 13 bases sitting between them. CDR3 DNA sequence: TGTGCCAGCAGCTCGCAGGGGTCCCTCTACGAGCAGTACTTC. Its protein product is CASSSQGSLYEQYF.

The rearrangement joins TRBV2 to TRBJ1-1; TRBD1 is a possible D gene (5 bases). Trimming took 6 bases from V and 5 from J, leaving 16 bases between them. Germline CDR1 SNHLY, CDR2 FYNNEI. This CDR3 comprises 14 residues. CDR3 protein: CASRRGTGLTEAFF. The CDR3 nucleotides are TGTGCCAGCAGGCGAGGGACGGGTTTGACTGAAGCTTTCTTT.

This clonotype was counted between two and nine times. The V call is TRBV6-2 or TRBV6-3, the J call TRBJ2-1, with TRBD2 as a possible D gene (6 bases). Germline V gene lookup returns CDR1 MNHEY and CDR2 SVGEGT. This CDR3 is 19 amino acids long. V was cut by 0 bases and J by 4 bases, with 22 bases left in between. The CDR3 is CASSYSLGFRGVRYNEQFF. In DNA form, the CDR3 reads TGTGCCAGCAGTTACTCTTTGGGATTCCGCGGGGTTCGGTACAATGAGCAGTTCTTC.

This clonotype has just a few counts. This chain links TRBV19 with TRBJ2-7; 10 nucleotides align to TRBD1. CDR1 LNHDA and CDR2 SQIVND come from the germline V gene (reference sequence). The CDR3 extends over 15 amino acids. V lost 5 bases, J lost 5 bases, and 9 bases stayed unmatched. The chain's CDR3 is CASSATGTGDNEQYV. The CDR3 nucleotides read TGTGCCAGTAGTGCCACCGGGACAGGGGACAACGAGCAGTACGTC.

The chain recombines TRBV15 with TRBJ2-5, with D maybe TRBD2 (6 bases). The V gene lost 1 base and the J gene lost 5 bases, with 14 bases spanning the gap. From germline, CDR1 is LNHNV and CDR2 YYDKDF (reference sequence). The CDR3 runs 15 residues. The chain's CDR3 is CATSRAPGGDETQYF. Written as DNA, the CDR3 is TGTGCCACCAGCAGAGCCCCTGGAGGGGATGAGACCCAGTACTTC.

This clonotype was counted at least ten times. The chain is built from TRBV7-9 and TRBJ2-7; D is uncertain. V was clipped by 5 bases and J by 6 bases, with 11 bases between them. The CDR3 has 12 amino acids. From germline, CDR1 is SEHNR and CDR2 FQNEAQ (reference sequence). The CDR3 sequence is CASSLLNSEQYV. CDR3 nucleotide sequence: TGTGCCAGCAGCCTGCTAAACTCCGAGCAGTACGTC.

This chain uses TRBV4-2 with TRBJ2-1; D is perhaps TRBD1 (7 bases). Germline V lookup: CDR1 LGHNA, CDR2 YNFKEQ. V gave up 1 base and J gave up 10 bases, with 17 bases separating them. The CDR3 totals 15 residues. The chain's CDR3 is CASSQGGAQGEEQFF. CDR3 sequence (DNA): TGTGCCAGCAGCCAAGGGGGGGCCCAGGGGGAGGAGCAGTTCTTC.

The chain joins TRBV6-2 or TRBV6-3 to TRBJ2-3; D unclear. The CDR3 has 15 residues. The germline V and J ends were trimmed by 2 bases and 1 base, with 10 bases remaining between them. CDR1 is MNHEY, CDR2 SVGEGT, per germline. In DNA form, the CDR3 reads TGTGCCAGCAGTTACCCCTCAAGAGGCACAGATACGCAGTATTTT. Translating it yields CASSYPSRGTDTQYF.

This clonotype occurred many times. This chain links TRBV12-3 or TRBV12-4 with TRBJ1-1; TRBD1 matches at 8 bases. This CDR3 has 14 amino acids. Trimming removed 4 bases from V and 1 base from J; junction bases left unmatched: 2. The chain's CDR3 is CASSYQGANTEAFF. Written as DNA, the CDR3 is TGTGCCAGCAGTTACCAGGGGGCGAACACTGAAGCTTTCTTT.

The table lists this clonotype with a few counts. This rearrangement joins TRBV7-2 to TRBJ2-4; 7 nucleotides line up with TRBD2. Trimming at V came to 1 base and at J to 3 bases, leaving 9 bases not matched to a gene. Germline V gene lookup returns CDR1 SGHTA and CDR2 FQGNSA. The CDR3 contains 17 residues. The CDR3 spells CASSLGMGAGLKNIQYF. The CDR3 DNA follows: TGTGCCAGCAGCTTAGGCATGGGAGCGGGACTCAAAAACATTCAGTACTTC. Filled out from reference TRBV7-2 and TRBJ2-4, the complete variable domain reads GAGVSQSPSNKVTEKGKDVELRCDPISGHTALYWYRQSLGQGLEFLIYFQGNSAPDKSGLPSDRFSAERTGGSVSTLTIQRTQQEDSAVYLCASSLGMGAGLKNIQYFGAGTRLSVL.

This clonotype has just a few counts. J is TRBJ2-5 and V is TRBV2; unclear D gene. Trimming pared 1 base from V and 5 bases from J, leaving 5 bases between. The CDR3 is 12 amino acids. Germline CDR1 is SNHLY and CDR2 is FYNNEI. CDR3 nucleotides: TGTGCCAGCAGTGAAGTCCTGGAGACCCAGTACTTC. Translating gives CASSEVLETQYF.

This clonotype has at least ten counts. The chain's CDR3 is CASSHPRGDREKLFF. The CDR3 nucleotides are TGTGCCAGCAGCCACCCTAGGGGTGATCGAGAAAAACTGTTTTTT. The gene calls are TRBV7-2 and TRBJ1-4; D is possibly TRBD1 (5 bases). The CDR3 totals 15 residues. Germline CDR1 and CDR2: SGHTA and FQGNSA. Between the trimmed V and J ends, which lost 5 bases and 8 bases, there was a span of 18 bases.

This chain uses TRBV5-1 with TRBJ1-4; D is uncertain. Trimming left V 0 bases short and J 4 bases short, with 13 bases between. CDR3 size: 16 residues. Germline CDR1 reads SGHRS; CDR2 reads YFSETQ. The CDR3 is CASSLVGSRNNEKLFF. The CDR3, as DNA: TGCGCCAGCAGCTTGGTGGGGTCCCGGAATAATGAAAAACTGTTTTTT.

The sample holds many counts of this clonotype. The chain combines TRBV7-2 with TRBJ2-1; 12 bases align to TRBD2. V gave up 2 bases and J gave up 5 bases; unmatched junction bases: 4. The CDR3 spans 16 residues. CDR1 and CDR2 from the germline V gene are SGHTA and FQGNSA. CDR3 nucleotide sequence: TGTGCCAGCAGCTTAAGTCGGACTAGCGGGAACAATGAGCAGTTCTTC. As protein: CASSLSRTSGNNEQFF.

This clonotype appeared a few times. The V call is TRBV29-1, the J call TRBJ2-7; weak D call: TRBD2 (6 bases). Germline values: CDR1 SQVTM, CDR2 ANQGSEA. The germline V and J ends were trimmed by 5 bases and 6 bases, with 11 bases remaining between them. The CDR3 spans 11 residues. CDR3 loop: CSVNRRGEQYF. Written as DNA, the CDR3 is TGCAGCGTTAACAGGCGGGGCGAGCAGTACTTC.

This clonotype was detected ten times or more. The CDR3 nucleotides are TGTGCCAGCACCTTTTCTAGCGGGCAATACAATGAGCAGTTCTTC. Its protein is CASTFSSGQYNEQFF. The chain employs TRBV7-2 and TRBJ2-1; 8 bases map to TRBD2. The CDR3 contains 15 residues. Trimming took 7 bases from V and 4 from J; bases not matched to a gene: 9. Germline V gene lookup returns CDR1 SGHTA and CDR2 FQGNSA. Together with reference TRBV7-2 and TRBJ2-1, the CDR3 gives the full variable domain: GAGVSQSPSNKVTEKGKDVELRCDPISGHTALYWYRQSLGQGLEFLIYFQGNSAPDKSGLPSDRFSAERTGGSVSTLTIQRTQQEDSAVYLCASTFSSGQYNEQFFGPGTRLTVL.

This clonotype was seen a single time. The rearrangement joins TRBV7-6 to TRBJ2-1, with a tentative D call TRBD1 (5 bases). Trimming stripped 0 bases from V and 7 bases from J, with 7 bases between. This CDR3 spans 13 amino acids. Germline CDR1 and CDR2: SGHVS and FNYEAQ. DNA for the CDR3: TGTGCCAGCAGCTTAGCGGGGCAGAATGAGCAGTTCTTC. Its translation: CASSLAGQNEQFF.

This clonotype occurred a few times. The rearrangement joins TRBV12-3 or TRBV12-4 to TRBJ2-1, with 12 nucleotides matching TRBD2. This CDR3 has 15 amino acids. V gave up 6 bases and J gave up 8 bases; unmatched junction bases: 8. The CDR3 bases are TGTGCCAGCAGAGAACTAGCGGGAGGTGGCGATGAGCAGTTCTTC. As protein: CASRELAGGGDEQFF.

DNA of the CDR3: TGTGCCAGCAGCTTAGGGGTAGGGAGCGCCGAGCAGTACTTC. It yields the protein CASSLGVGSAEQYF. The chain carries TRBV7-2 and TRBJ2-7; D may be TRBD2 (5 bases). V was pared by 1 base and J by 6 bases, with 13 bases between. The V gene's germline CDR1 is SGHTA and CDR2 FQGNSA. This CDR3 is built from 14 residues.